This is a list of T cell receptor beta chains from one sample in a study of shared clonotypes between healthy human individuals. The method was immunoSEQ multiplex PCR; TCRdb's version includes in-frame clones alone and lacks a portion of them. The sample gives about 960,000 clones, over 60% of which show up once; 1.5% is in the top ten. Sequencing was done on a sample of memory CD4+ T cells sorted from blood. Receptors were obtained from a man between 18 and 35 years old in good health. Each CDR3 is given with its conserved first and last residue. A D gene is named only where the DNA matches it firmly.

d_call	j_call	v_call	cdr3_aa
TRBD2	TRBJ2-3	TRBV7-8	CASSFGTSGGGGAQQYF
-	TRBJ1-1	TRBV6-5	CASSVQVPTVEAFF
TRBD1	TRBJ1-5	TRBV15	CATSREWGWTGSNQPQHF
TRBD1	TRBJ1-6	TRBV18	CASSLGQGNNSPLHF
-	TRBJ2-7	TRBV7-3	CASSLRPEAHYEQYF
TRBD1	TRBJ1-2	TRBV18	CASSLGQALGYGYTF
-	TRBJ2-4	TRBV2	CASSGQPANIQYF
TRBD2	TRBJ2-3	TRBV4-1	CASSQGLSGTSVSDTQYF
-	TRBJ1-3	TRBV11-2	CASSLNYYKWGDSGNTIYF
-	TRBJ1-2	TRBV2	CASRKTVNYGYTF
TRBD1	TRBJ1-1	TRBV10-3	CAISDTGVDTEAFF
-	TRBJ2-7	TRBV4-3	CASSQVERGEQYF
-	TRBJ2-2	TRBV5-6	CASSLEVASELFF
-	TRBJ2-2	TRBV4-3	CASSQEWGTGELFF
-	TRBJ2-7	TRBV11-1	CASSSGISWVQYF
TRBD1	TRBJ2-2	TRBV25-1	CASALGQAPGELFF
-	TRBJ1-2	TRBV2	CASSESGMGGYTF
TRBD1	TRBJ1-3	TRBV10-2	CASSTDRGRDTIYF
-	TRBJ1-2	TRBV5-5	CASRSEGLYGYTF
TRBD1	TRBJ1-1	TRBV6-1	CASTGQGASTEAFF
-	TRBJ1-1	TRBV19	CASKGGNTEAFF
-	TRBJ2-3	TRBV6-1	CASSELADTQYF
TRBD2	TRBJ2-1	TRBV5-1	CASSLTSGGHHNEQFF
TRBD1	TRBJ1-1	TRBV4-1	CASSQHDREGTEAFF
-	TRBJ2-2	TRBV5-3	CARSLVTVIRELFF
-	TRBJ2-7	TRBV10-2	CASSESGSRLGEQYF
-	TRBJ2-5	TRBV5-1	CASRYELGGTETQYF
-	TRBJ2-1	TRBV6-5	CASSRRGDSYNEQFF
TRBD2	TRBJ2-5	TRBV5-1	CASSPGTNQETQYF
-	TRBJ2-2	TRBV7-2	CASSLGGSAGELFF
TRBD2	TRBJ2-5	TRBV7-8	CASSLRTSGVTETQYF
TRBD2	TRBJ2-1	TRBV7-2	CASSLAAGGPNEQFF
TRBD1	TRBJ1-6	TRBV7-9	CASSATGTVNSPLHF
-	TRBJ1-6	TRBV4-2	CASSYGTINSPLHF
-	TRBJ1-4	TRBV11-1	CASSLGLTGNEKLFF
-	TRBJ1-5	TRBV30	CAWSVSPQGPQHF
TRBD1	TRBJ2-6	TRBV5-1	CASSLNLRDRGFGANVLTF
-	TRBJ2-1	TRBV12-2	CASRLIGRNRNEQFF
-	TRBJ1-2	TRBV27	CASSLILPSGGFGGYTF
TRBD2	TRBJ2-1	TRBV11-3	CASSSVAGANEQFF
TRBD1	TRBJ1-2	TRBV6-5	CASSYAPGQVYGYTF
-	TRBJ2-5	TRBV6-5	CASSRGGDVTQYF
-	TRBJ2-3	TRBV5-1	CASSSTSTDTQYF
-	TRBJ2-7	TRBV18	CASSHKGASSSYEQYF
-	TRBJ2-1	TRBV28	CASSFETPSNEQFF
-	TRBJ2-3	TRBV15	CATSRTRQSTDTQYF
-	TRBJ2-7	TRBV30	CAWKRDPNSYEQYF